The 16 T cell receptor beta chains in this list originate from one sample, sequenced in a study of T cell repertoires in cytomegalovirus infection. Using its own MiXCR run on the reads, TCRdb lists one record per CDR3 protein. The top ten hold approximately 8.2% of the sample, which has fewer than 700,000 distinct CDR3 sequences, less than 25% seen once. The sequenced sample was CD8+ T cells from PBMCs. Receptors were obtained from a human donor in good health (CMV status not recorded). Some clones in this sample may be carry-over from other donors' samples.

The CDR3, as DNA: TGTGCCAGCAGCTCCTCTCGGGCCAATGAGCAGTTCTTC. Its protein is CASSSSRANEQFF. V is TRBV7-6 and J is TRBJ2-1; D unresolved. The length of the CDR3 is 13 residues. The V gene's germline CDR1 is SGHVS and CDR2 FNYEAQ. Trimming removed 4 bases at V and 6 bases at J, with 10 bases between.

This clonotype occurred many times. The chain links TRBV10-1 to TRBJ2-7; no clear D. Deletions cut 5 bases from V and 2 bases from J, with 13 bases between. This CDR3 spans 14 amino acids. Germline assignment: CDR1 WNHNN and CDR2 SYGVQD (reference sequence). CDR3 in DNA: TGCGCCAGCAGTTTCGCTCCTGGCCCCTACGAGCAGTACTTC. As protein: CASSFAPGPYEQYF.

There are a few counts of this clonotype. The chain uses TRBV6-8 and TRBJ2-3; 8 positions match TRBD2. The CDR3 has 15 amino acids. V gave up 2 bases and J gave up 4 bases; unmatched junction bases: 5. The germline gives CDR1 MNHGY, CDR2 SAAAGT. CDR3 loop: CASSYAGGVSDTQYF. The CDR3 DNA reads TGTGCCAGCAGTTACGCGGGGGGCGTCTCAGATACGCAGTATTTT.

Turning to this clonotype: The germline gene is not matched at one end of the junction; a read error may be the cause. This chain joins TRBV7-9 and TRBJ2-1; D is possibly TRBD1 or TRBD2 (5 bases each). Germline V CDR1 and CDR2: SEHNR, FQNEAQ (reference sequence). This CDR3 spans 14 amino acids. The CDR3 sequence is CANSLRDVYNEQFF. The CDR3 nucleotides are TGTGCCAACAGCCTCCGGGACGTCTACAATGAGCAGTTCTTC. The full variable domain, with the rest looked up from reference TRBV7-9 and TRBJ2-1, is DTGVSQNPRHKITKRGQNVTFRCDPISEHNRLYWYRQTLGQGPEFLTYFQNEAQLEKSRLLSDRFSAERPKGSFSTLEIQRTEQGDSAMYLCANSLRDVYNEQFFGPGTRLTVL.

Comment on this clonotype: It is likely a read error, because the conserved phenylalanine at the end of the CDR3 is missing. The CDR3 nucleotides read TGTGCCAGCAGCTTGGACAGGGGACACAATCAGCCCCAGCATTCT. This gives the protein CASSLDRGHNQPQHS. The genes are TRBV5-4 and TRBJ1-5, with 7 bases matching TRBD1. The V and J ends lost 0 bases and 3 bases, in that order; junction bases with no gene match: 3. The CDR3 sequence is 15 residues long. CDR1 is SGHNT, CDR2 YYREEE, per germline (reference sequence).

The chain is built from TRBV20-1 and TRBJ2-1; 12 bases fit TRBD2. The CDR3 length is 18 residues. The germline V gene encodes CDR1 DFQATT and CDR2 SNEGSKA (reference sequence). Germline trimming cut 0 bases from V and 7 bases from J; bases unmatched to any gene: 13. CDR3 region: CSARDWLASGGARNEQFF. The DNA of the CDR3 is TGCAGTGCTAGAGATTGGCTCGCTAGCGGGGGGGCCCGGAATGAGCAGTTCTTC.

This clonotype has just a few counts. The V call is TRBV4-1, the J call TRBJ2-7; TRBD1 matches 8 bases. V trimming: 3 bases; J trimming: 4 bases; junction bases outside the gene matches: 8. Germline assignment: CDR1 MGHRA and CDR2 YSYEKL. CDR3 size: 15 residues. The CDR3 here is CASSHGQGTTYEQYF. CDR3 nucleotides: TGCGCCAGCAGCCATGGACAGGGAACGACTTACGAGCAGTACTTC.

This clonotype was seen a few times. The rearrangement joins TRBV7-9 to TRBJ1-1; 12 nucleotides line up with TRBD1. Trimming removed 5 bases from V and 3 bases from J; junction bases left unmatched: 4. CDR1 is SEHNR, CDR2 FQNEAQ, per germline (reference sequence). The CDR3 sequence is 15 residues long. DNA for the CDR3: TGTGCCAGCAGCACCCGGGACAGGGGGCACACTGAAGCTTTCTTT. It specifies CASSTRDRGHTEAFF.

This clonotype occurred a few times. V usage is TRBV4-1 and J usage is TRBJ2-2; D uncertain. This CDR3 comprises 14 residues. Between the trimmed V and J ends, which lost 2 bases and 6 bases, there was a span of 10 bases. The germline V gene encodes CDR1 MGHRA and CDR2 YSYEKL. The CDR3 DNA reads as TGCGCCAGCAGCCAATTCGACGGTGCCGGGGAGCTGTTTTTT. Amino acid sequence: CASSQFDGAGELFF.

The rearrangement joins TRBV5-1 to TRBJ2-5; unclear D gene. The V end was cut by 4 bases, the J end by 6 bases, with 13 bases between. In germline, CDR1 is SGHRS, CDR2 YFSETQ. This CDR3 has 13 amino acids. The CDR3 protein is CASSPGSLQTQYF. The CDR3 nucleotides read TGCGCCAGCAGCCCCGGCTCTCTGCAGACCCAGTACTTC. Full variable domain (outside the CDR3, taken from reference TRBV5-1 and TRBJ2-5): KAGVTQTPRYLIKTRGQQVTLSCSPISGHRSVSWYQQTPGQGLQFLFEYFSETQRNKGNFPGRFSGRQFSNSRSEMNVSTLELGDSALYLCASSPGSLQTQYFGPGTRLLVL.

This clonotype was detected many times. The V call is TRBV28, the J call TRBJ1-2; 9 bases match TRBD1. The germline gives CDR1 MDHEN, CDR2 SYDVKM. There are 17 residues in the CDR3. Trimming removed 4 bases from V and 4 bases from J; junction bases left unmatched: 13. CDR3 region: CASSYMTGGSVGYGYTF. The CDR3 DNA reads TGTGCCAGCAGTTACATGACAGGGGGGTCTGTAGGCTATGGCTACACCTTC.

Written as DNA, the CDR3 is TGTGCCAGCAGCTTAGAGTCTAGCGGGGGTGAAGAGACCCAGTACTTC. It encodes CASSLESSGGEETQYF. The chain couples TRBV7-2 to TRBJ2-5, with TRBD2 matching over 10 bases. The V gene end was trimmed by 1 base and the J gene end by 3 bases; junction bases not matched to a gene: 5. The CDR3 covers 16 residues. CDR1 is SGHTA and CDR2 is FQGNSA in the germline V gene.

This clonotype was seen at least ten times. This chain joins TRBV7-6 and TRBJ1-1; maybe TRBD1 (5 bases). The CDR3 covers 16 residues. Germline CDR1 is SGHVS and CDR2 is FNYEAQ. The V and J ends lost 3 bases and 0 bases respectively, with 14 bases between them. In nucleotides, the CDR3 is TGTGCCAGCAGCTTTCTTGGGGCAGGGCTGAACACTGAAGCTTTCTTT. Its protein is CASSFLGAGLNTEAFF.

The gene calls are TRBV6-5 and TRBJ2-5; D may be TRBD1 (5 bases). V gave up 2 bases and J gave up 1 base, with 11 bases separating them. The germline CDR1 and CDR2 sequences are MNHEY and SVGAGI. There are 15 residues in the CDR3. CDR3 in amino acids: CASSYVDSPQETQYF. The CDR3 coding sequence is TGTGCCAGCAGTTACGTCGACAGTCCCCAAGAGACCCAGTACTTC.

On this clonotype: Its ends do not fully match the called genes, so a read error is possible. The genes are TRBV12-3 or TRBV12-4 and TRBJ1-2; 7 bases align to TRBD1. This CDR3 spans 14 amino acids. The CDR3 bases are TGTGCCAGCACCTTGACAGGGTCTAACGATGGCTACACCTTC. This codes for CASTLTGSNDGYTF.

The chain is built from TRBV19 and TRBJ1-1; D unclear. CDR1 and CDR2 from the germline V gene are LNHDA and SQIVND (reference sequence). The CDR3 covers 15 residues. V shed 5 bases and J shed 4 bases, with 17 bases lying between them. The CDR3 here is CASSGLRGSSTEAFF. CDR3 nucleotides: TGTGCCAGTAGTGGACTCCGGGGTAGCTCCACTGAAGCTTTCTTT. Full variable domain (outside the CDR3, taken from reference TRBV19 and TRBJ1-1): DGGITQSPKYLFRKEGQNVTLSCEQNLNHDAMYWYRQDPGQGLRLIYYSQIVNDFQKGDIAEGYSVSREKKESFPLTVTSAQKNPTAFYLCASSGLRGSSTEAFFGQGTRLTVV.